Listed below are T cell receptor beta chains from one sample, sequenced in a study of T-cell memory formation after mild COVID-19. TCRdb recomputed calls from the 5' RACE reads with MiXCR, one row per CDR3 protein. The data contain some 310,000 distinct CDR3 sequences, less than 25% of them singletons. The sequencing input was PBMCs or a T cell subset sorted from them (not recorded which). These TCRs come from a man between 18 and 35 years old who had mild COVID-19 (a few samples of this study predate the infection). Cell type and time point are not known. Both conserved end residues are part of each CDR3. Each record gives: J gene, D gene, V gene, clone size, CDR3 DNA, CDR3 protein. A D gene is named only where the DNA matches it firmly. Not every row has a clone size; where given, it reads once, few, many or a size class.

>TRBJ2-2|TRBD2|TRBV20-1|-
TGCAGTGCTGTCCGAAACTGGGAGGGTACCGGGGAGCTGTTTTTT
CSAVRNWEGTGELFF
>TRBJ2-3|-|TRBV27|few
TGTGCCAGCAGTTTAATGACGGATCTTAGCACAGATACGCAGTATTTT
CASSLMTDLSTDTQYF
>TRBJ1-1|-|TRBV6-5|once
TGTGCCAGCAGCCCCCCCGCAGGGTTAGGGACTGAAGCTTTCTTT
CASSPPAGLGTEAFF
>TRBJ2-3|TRBD2|TRBV5-1|few
TGCGCCAGCAGCAATAGCGGGGTTGGAACAGATACGCAGTATTTT
CASSNSGVGTDTQYF
>TRBJ1-2|TRBD1|TRBV7-9|-
TGTGCCAGCAGCTCCCGGACAGGGGCGCGAGGCTACACCTTC
CASSSRTGARGYTF
>TRBJ1-2|-|TRBV29-1|-
TGCAGCGTTACCGAGGCAGACCGAGTTAACTATGGCTACACCTTC
CSVTEADRVNYGYTF
>TRBJ1-2|-|TRBV20-1|few
TGCAGTGCTAGAAGGCGGCAGGGAGGCTATGGCTACACCTTC
CSARRRQGGYGYTF
>TRBJ2-1|-|TRBV18|few
TGTGCCAGCTCACCGGTGACCGGGACGGTAAGGAATGAGCAGTTCTTC
CASSPVTGTVRNEQFF
>TRBJ1-2|-|TRBV4-3|once
TGCGCCAGCAGCCAAGGCACTACGTACTATGGCTACACCTTC
CASSQGTTYYGYTF
>TRBJ2-3|TRBD1|TRBV28|-
TGTGCCAGCAGTTTATCTGGACAGGGACTCACAGATACGCAGTATTTT
CASSLSGQGLTDTQYF
>TRBJ1-6|-|TRBV4-3|-
TGCGCCAGCAGCCAAGTAGTGGCAGGGATGAATTCACCCCTCCACTTT
CASSQVVAGMNSPLHF
>TRBJ2-5|-|TRBV7-3|many
TGTGCCAGCAGCTTCGGGGGTGGGGAGACCCAGTACTTC
CASSFGGGETQYF
>TRBJ1-3|-|TRBV12-3/TRBV12-4|-
TGTGCCAGCATTACAGGTTACTCTGGAAACACCATATATTTT
CASITGYSGNTIYF
>TRBJ1-2|-|TRBV5-1|-
TGCGCCAGCAGCTTGGGTTACAGGGATTTCAAATATGGCTACACCTTC
CASSLGYRDFKYGYTF
>TRBJ2-5|-|TRBV12-3/TRBV12-4|-
TGTGCCAGCATGGGCTCCGCGGGGGAGACCCAGTACTTC
CASMGSAGETQYF
>TRBJ2-3|-|TRBV7-2|-
TGTGCCAGCAGCTTATCAAGAGGCACAGATACGCAGTATTTT
CASSLSRGTDTQYF
>TRBJ2-1|TRBD2|TRBV4-3|-
TGCGCCAGCAGCCAATTAGCGGGGAATGAGCAGTTCTTC
CASSQLAGNEQFF
>TRBJ2-5|-|TRBV15|once
TGTGCCACCAGCAGAGATGCCAGTCCCTCAGGGACCCAGTACTTC
CATSRDASPSGTQYF
>TRBJ1-6|TRBD1|TRBV7-8|few
TGTGCCAGCAGTCTCCGACAGGGGTCCCCTTCACCCCTCCACTTT
CASSLRQGSPSPLHF
>TRBJ2-6|-|TRBV18|few
TGTGCCAGCTCACCCGGGTCAGGGGGGGCCAACGTCCTGACTTTC
CASSPGSGGANVLTF
>TRBJ2-7|TRBD1|TRBV5-4|few
TGTGCCAGCAGCCCCACAGGGGCAACCGCCTACGAGCAGTACTTC
CASSPTGATAYEQYF
>TRBJ1-4|-|TRBV10-3|few
TGTGCCATCAGTGAATCGGGGGTAGGACTGTTTTTT
CAISESGVGLFF
>TRBJ1-5|TRBD1|TRBV28|-
TGTGCCAGCAGTGCAGGGGGCCTTCATCAGCCCCAGCATTTT
CASSAGGLHQPQHF
>TRBJ2-7|-|TRBV7-2|-
TGTGCCAGCAGCTTATGGGGTTCGGGGTCAGGGTCCTACGAGCAGTACTTC
CASSLWGSGSGSYEQYF
>TRBJ2-3|TRBD2|TRBV7-9|few
TGTGCCAGCAGCAACGGACTAGCGGGGAATCGCGATACGCAGTATTTT
CASSNGLAGNRDTQYF
>TRBJ2-2|-|TRBV12-3/TRBV12-4|-
TGTGCCAGCAGTTACGACCTAGAGGTACCCGGGGAGCTGTTTTTT
CASSYDLEVPGELFF
>TRBJ1-1|-|TRBV6-2/TRBV6-3|-
TGTGCCAGCAGACCGACCTGGCCTGAGTCCACGGAGCGAGCTTTCTTT
CASRPTWPESTERAFF
>TRBJ2-3|-|TRBV15|-
TGTGCCACCAGCAGCTCGGTTCAGGACACAGATACGCAGTATTTT
CATSSSVQDTDTQYF
>TRBJ2-3|-|TRBV5-1|once
TGCGCCAGCAGCTTGGACAGGCCCGATACGCAGTATTTT
CASSLDRPDTQYF
>TRBJ2-7|TRBD2|TRBV7-2|-
TGTGCCTCGGGACTAGCGGGGGGCTATAGCTCCTACGAGCAGTACTTC
CASGLAGGYSSYEQYF
>TRBJ1-1|TRBD1|TRBV7-2|-
TGTGCCAGCAGCTTAGAGGGACAGGGGGGGACTGAAGCTTTCTTT
CASSLEGQGGTEAFF